Listed here are 17 T cell receptor beta chains from one sample, sequenced in a study of graft-versus-host responses after intestinal transplantation (dated by TCRdb to 2020 to 2023). Read against the paper, the sample's time point label means: cells obtained before transplantation from donor or recipient. The library was built by means of the immunoSEQ multiplex PCR assay. Here the immuneACCESS table is served through TCRdb, limited to in-frame sequences with V and J called. Missing clones are a known gap in these copies; in checked studies unresolved V genes cover under half, and the rest lacks a known reason. The sample yields 35,000 to 45,000 clones; approximately 95% were counted once. In total, the top ten clones hold about 0.55% of the sample. Which antigens these TCRs recognize remains unknown. The sample in question was unstimulated CD8+ T cells sorted from spleen or lymph node cells, obtained before transplant. All receptors come from a human donor who was the organ donor for an intestinal transplant.

The chain combines TRBV6-5 with TRBJ2-7; 7 bases are shared with TRBD1. V was pared by 8 bases and J by 2 bases, with 12 bases of the junction left unmatched. Germline V gene lookup returns CDR1 MNHEY and CDR2 SVGAGI. The CDR3 is 15 amino acids. CDR3 loop: CASPPGQAHPYEQYF. As DNA, the CDR3 is TGTGCCAGCCCTCCCGGACAGGCGCACCCCTACGAGCAGTACTTC.

CDR3: CASGWTPLTGELFF. Here the CDR3 DNA reads TGCGCCAGCGGCTGGACTCCTCTCACCGGGGAGCTGTTTTTT. V is TRBV4-1 and J is TRBJ2-2, with D possibly matching TRBD2 (5 bases). Germline CDR1 and CDR2: MGHRA and YSYEKL. V was trimmed by 8 bases and J by 4 bases, leaving 14 bases between them. The CDR3 is 14 residues long.

This clone was seen just once. This chain uses TRBV9 with TRBJ2-3, with 10 bases that match TRBD2. V shed 3 bases and J 2 bases; nucleotides not matched to a gene: 6. CDR3 length equals 16 residues. Germline-derived CDR1 and CDR2 are SGDLS and YYNGEE. In DNA form, the CDR3 reads TGTGCCAGCAGCGCAGGAGCGGGGGGGCTCACAGATACGCAGTATTTT. It is translated as CASSAGAGGLTDTQYF.

The genes are TRBV21-1 and TRBJ1-6; TRBD1 is taken as the D call from the table, unchecked against the DNA. TRBV21-1 is termed a pseudogene. The CDR3 has 18 residues. The CDR3 DNA is TGTGCCAGCAGCAAAAAAGGCGGACAGGGGAGGAAAGATTCACCCCTCCACTTT. It yields the protein CASSKKGGQGRKDSPLHF.

The chain is built from TRBV7-2 and TRBJ1-6; TRBD1 is a possible D gene (5 bases). The germline gives CDR1 SGHTA, CDR2 FQGNSA. The CDR3 covers 17 residues. Deletions cut 3 bases from V and 13 bases from J, with 25 bases between. CDR3 sequence: CASSFATPGPLFMPLHF. CDR3 in DNA: TGTGCCAGCAGCTTCGCTACCCCGGGACCTCTCTTTATGCCCCTCCACTTT.

The gene calls are TRBV30 and TRBJ1-2; TRBD1 might be the D (5 bases). The germline gives CDR1 GTSNPN, CDR2 SVGIG (reference sequence). The length of the CDR3 is 11 residues. V was shortened by 7 bases and J by 7 bases, with 13 bases between the two germline ends. CDR3 nucleotides: TGTGCCTTCGAGGGGAGGGGTGGCTACACCTTC. Translating it yields CAFEGRGGYTF.

The chain recombines TRBV2 with TRBJ2-2; no definite D call. The V gene lost 2 bases and the J gene lost 1 base, with 5 bases spanning the gap. Per germline, CDR1 SNHLY and CDR2 FYNNEI. This CDR3 has 14 residues. The CDR3 loop reads CASSEKVNTGELFF. For the CDR3, the DNA is TGTGCCAGCAGTGAAAAGGTGAACACCGGGGAGCTGTTTTTT.

V gene TRBV4-1 combines with J gene TRBJ1-2; D is ambiguous. Germline V gene lookup returns CDR1 MGHRA and CDR2 YSYEKL. V was pared by 5 bases and J by 2 bases, with 21 bases between. CDR3 length equals 17 residues. CDR3 sequence reads: CASSISPQPPLNYGYTF. DNA for the CDR3: TGCGCCAGCAGCATATCACCACAGCCACCCTTGAACTATGGCTACACCTTC.

Only a few counts were recorded for this clone. The chain carries TRBV7-6 and TRBJ1-2; 8 bases align to TRBD1. Trimming at V came to 5 bases and at J to 8 bases, leaving 7 bases not matched to a gene. Germline V gives CDR1 SGHVS, CDR2 FNYEAQ. This CDR3 has 13 residues. CDR3: CASSIGQGYGYTF. CDR3 nucleotide sequence: TGTGCCAGCAGCATAGGACAGGGATACGGCTACACCTTC.

This chain links TRBV19 with TRBJ2-5, with a tentative D call TRBD1 (5 bases). V was shortened by 6 bases and J by 5 bases, with 13 bases between the two germline ends. There are 13 residues in the CDR3. Germline V gene data show CDR1 as LNHDA and CDR2 as SQIVND (reference sequence). The CDR3 DNA sequence: TGTGCCAGTAGCGACAGTCATGGGGAGACCCAGTACTTC. Protein: CASSDSHGETQYF.

V usage is TRBV5-4 and J usage is TRBJ1-2, with D perhaps TRBD1 (6 bases). Germline CDR1 is SGHNT and CDR2 is YYREEE (reference sequence). The CDR3 length is 15 residues. Trimming took 4 bases from V and 1 from J, leaving 14 bases between them. The CDR3 DNA follows: TGTGCCAGCAGCGAAACCGGGACAAATAACTATGGCTACACCTTC. This encodes CASSETGTNNYGYTF.

The J gene is TRBJ1-1, the V gene TRBV6-5; no definite D call. The CDR3 covers 15 residues. V gave up 7 bases and J gave up 0 bases, with 15 bases separating them. From germline, CDR1 is MNHEY and CDR2 SVGAGI. CDR3 nucleotide sequence: TGTGCCAGCACCATAAGCCCGGGGTTGAACACTGAAGCTTTCTTT. Translated: CASTISPGLNTEAFF.

The chain links TRBV9 to TRBJ2-1, with TRBD2 identical over 8 bases. Trimming took 5 bases from V and 4 from J; bases not matched to a gene: 11. Germline V gives CDR1 SGDLS, CDR2 YYNGEE. The CDR3 has 16 amino acids. CDR3 DNA: TGTGCCAGCAGTGAGTTCGGGAGGGATTTGTACAATGAGCAGTTCTTC. Residues: CASSEFGRDLYNEQFF.

The rearrangement uses TRBV12-5 and TRBJ1-1; no clear D. The germline V gene encodes CDR1 LGHNT and CDR2 FRNRAP. The V and J ends lost 7 bases and 5 bases respectively, with 11 bases between them. This CDR3 contains 12 residues. The CDR3 reads CASVSSRTEAFF. CDR3 bases: TGTGCTAGTGTTAGCTCTCGAACTGAAGCTTTCTTT.

This clone was seen a single time. V is TRBV27 and J is TRBJ1-1, with D possibly TRBD1 on 5 matching bases. The germline V gene has CDR1 MNHEY and CDR2 SMNVEV (reference sequence). V lost 3 bases and J lost 4, with 15 bases in between. This CDR3 spans 15 amino acids. The CDR3 region is CASSLGGEGCTEAFF. CDR3 coding DNA: TGTGCCAGCAGTTTGGGGGGGGAGGGGTGCACTGAAGCTTTCTTT.

J is TRBJ1-2 and V is TRBV7-2; D gene unclear. Deletions cut 4 bases from V and 8 bases from J, with 23 bases between. Germline V CDR1 and CDR2: SGHTA, FQGNSA. The CDR3 runs 16 residues. The CDR3 DNA follows: TGTGCCAGCAGCTCAATTCCGCGGGGAGGCCTAGGAGGCTACACCTTC. This codes for CASSSIPRGGLGGYTF.

This sequence joins TRBV4-1 and TRBJ1-5; 7 bases match TRBD1. V dropped 0 bases and J dropped 1; count of bases not matched to a gene: 3. Germline CDR1 is MGHRA and CDR2 is YSYEKL. The CDR3 is 16 amino acids. The CDR3 DNA reads as TGCGCCAGCAGCCAAGAGAGGGGGCTCAGCAATCAGCCCCAGCATTTT. Translation: CASSQERGLSNQPQHF.